These 20 T cell receptor beta chains were all obtained from the same sample, sequenced in a study of beta chain features in type 1 diabetes. Reverse transcription of all isolated RNA meant that expressed TCRB transcripts were sequenced. Sequenced by immunoSEQ multiplex PCR; TCRdb stores in-frame clones only, minus some. The sample holds hundreds of thousands of clones; over 9.5% are singletons and the top ten take 0.017%. Sequenced: naive CD4+ T cells from blood. Every receptor here comes from a man aged 18 to 29 in good health.

The chain couples TRBV28 to TRBJ2-1, with TRBD2 identical over 10 bases. With 8 bases clipped from V and 4 bases from J, the junction kept 11 bases outside the gene matches. This CDR3 has 16 amino acids. Germline V CDR1 and CDR2: MDHEN, SYDVKM. The CDR3, as DNA: TGTGCCAGCCATGACCGTAGCGGGGGGTTATACAATGAGCAGTTCTTC. It is translated as CASHDRSGGLYNEQFF.

This chain's CDR3 is CASSEPLTSGLNEQFF. DNA of the CDR3: TGCGCCAGCAGCGAACCACTGACTAGCGGGTTGAATGAGCAGTTCTTC. The chain couples TRBV5-1 to TRBJ2-1; 10 positions match TRBD2. The V segment lost 4 bases and the J segment 7 bases; nucleotides outside the gene matches: 11. Germline V gene lookup returns CDR1 SGHRS and CDR2 YFSETQ. The CDR3 runs 16 residues.

The chain has TRBV7-9 and TRBJ2-1, with TRBD2 matching over 9 bases. This CDR3 contains 16 residues. Trimming removed 5 bases from V and 4 bases from J; junction bases left unmatched: 9. Germline V lookup: CDR1 SEHNR, CDR2 FQNEAQ (reference sequence). The CDR3 spells CASSRGGSGRYNEQFF. Written as DNA, the CDR3 is TGTGCCAGCAGCCGTGGTGGGAGCGGGAGGTACAATGAGCAGTTCTTC.

The chain joins TRBV5-1 to TRBJ2-3, with 7 bases fitting TRBD2. The CDR3 is made up of 14 amino acids. The V and J ends lost 0 bases and 6 bases, in that order; junction bases with no gene match: 4. The germline gives CDR1 SGHRS, CDR2 YFSETQ. The CDR3 spells CASSLGEGFDTQYF. The CDR3 nucleotides are TGCGCCAGCAGCTTGGGGGAGGGGTTCGATACGCAGTATTTT.

The rearrangement uses TRBV10-3 and TRBJ1-2; 9 positions agree with TRBD1. CDR3 length: 14 amino acids. Germline assignment: CDR1 ENHRY and CDR2 SYGVKD. The V gene end was trimmed by 7 bases and the J gene end by 5 bases; junction bases not matched to a gene: 8. This chain's CDR3 is CAITQQGASYGYTF. The CDR3 bases are TGTGCCATCACCCAACAGGGGGCAAGTTATGGCTACACCTTC.

The table lists this clone with a few counts. V is TRBV28 and J is TRBJ2-4, with 8 bases fitting TRBD1. Per the germline V gene, CDR1 is MDHEN and CDR2 is SYDVKM. After removal of 5 bases from V and 0 bases from J, the junction contained 12 bases not matched to a gene. The CDR3 runs to 18 residues. The CDR3 loop is CASSNRQGIKLAKNIQYF. CDR3 in DNA: TGTGCCAGCAGTAACCGACAGGGGATAAAACTAGCCAAAAACATTCAGTACTTC. The full variable domain, its missing parts supplied by reference TRBV28 and TRBJ2-4, is DVKVTQSSRYLVKRTGEKVFLECVQDMDHENMFWYRQDPGLGLRLIYFSYDVKMKEKGDIPEGYSVSREKKERFSLILESASTNQTSMYLCASSNRQGIKLAKNIQYFGAGTRLSVL.

The chain carries TRBV11-2 and TRBJ2-2; 9 nucleotides agree with TRBD2. Trimming at V came to 4 bases and at J to 5 bases, leaving 8 bases not matched to a gene. The germline V gene has CDR1 SGHAT and CDR2 FQNNGV. The CDR3 has 16 residues. The CDR3 DNA reads TGTGCCAGCAGCTCAGCTAGCGGGGCGGGGACCGGGGAGCTGTTTTTT. Its translation: CASSSASGAGTGELFF.

The CDR3 here is CASSQRVTPYEQYF. Here the CDR3 DNA reads TGTGCCAGCTCACAGCGGGTTACCCCTTACGAGCAGTACTTC. The chain recombines TRBV18 with TRBJ2-7, with a possible D match to TRBD2 (6 bases). Germline V lookup: CDR1 KGHSH, CDR2 LQKENI. The CDR3 runs to 14 residues. Trimming removed 4 bases from V and 4 bases from J, with 14 bases in between.

The chain links TRBV18 to TRBJ2-1; possibly TRBD2 for D (6 bases). CDR1 is KGHSH and CDR2 is LQKENI in the germline V gene. With 3 bases removed from V and 9 bases from J, the gap between germline ends came to 6 bases. This CDR3 contains 11 residues. Here the CDR3 DNA reads TGTGCCAGCTCACCCGGGGGTGAGCAGTTCTTC. This translates into CASSPGGEQFF.

This rearrangement joins TRBV30 to TRBJ2-5, with TRBD2 matching over 8 bases. The DNA end lines up better with TRBJ2-7; the J call may be wrong. CDR1 and CDR2 (germline): GTSNPN, SVGIG (reference sequence). The length of the CDR3 is 13 residues. The CDR3 here is CAWSIGGRYEQYF. CDR3 DNA sequence: TGTGCCTGGAGTATTGGCGGGAGGTACGAGCAGTACTTC.

The V gene is TRBV7-3, the J gene TRBJ2-1, with 11 bases matching TRBD2. V shed 5 bases, J shed 5 bases, and the junction held 2 bases outside the gene matches. CDR1 and CDR2 (germline): SGHTA, FQGTGA. The CDR3 extends over 14 amino acids. The CDR3 sequence is CASSGGLADNEQFF. In DNA, the CDR3 is TGTGCCAGCAGCGGGGGACTAGCGGACAATGAGCAGTTCTTC. Looking up the rest from reference TRBV7-3 and TRBJ2-1 gives the full variable domain: GAGVSQTPSNKVTEKGKYVELRCDPISGHTALYWYRQSLGQGPEFLIYFQGTGAADDSGLPNDRFFAVRPEGSVSTLKIQRTERGDSAVYLCASSGGLADNEQFFGPGTRLTVL.

This clone appeared many times. V usage is TRBV29-1 and J usage is TRBJ2-2, with 7 bases fitting TRBD1. The CDR3 runs to 12 residues. Germline assignment: CDR1 SQVTM and CDR2 ANQGSEA. J gave up 5 bases and V 6 bases, and 3 bases lay outside the gene matches. CDR3 residues: CSVDRATGELFF. The CDR3, as DNA: TGCAGCGTCGACAGGGCGACCGGGGAGCTGTTTTTT.

The V and J genes are TRBV28 and TRBJ1-5; D is ambiguous. V lost 5 bases and J lost 2, with 13 bases in between. This CDR3 is 15 amino acids long. In germline, CDR1 is MDHEN, CDR2 SYDVKM. The CDR3 here is CASSIVQAGNQPQHF. For the CDR3, the DNA is TGTGCCAGCAGTATCGTACAAGCGGGCAATCAGCCCCAGCATTTT.

This clone was seen once. The chain uses TRBV28 and TRBJ1-1, with D tentatively TRBD1 (6 bases). V lost 1 base and J lost 11, with 11 bases in between. This CDR3 has 12 amino acids. CDR1 MDHEN and CDR2 SYDVKM come from the germline V gene. The CDR3 nucleotides read TGTGCCAGCAGTTTATCACAGGGATGGGCTTTCTTT. It yields the protein CASSLSQGWAFF.

This rearrangement joins TRBV29-1 to TRBJ2-7; tentative D call: TRBD2 (5 bases). In germline, CDR1 is SQVTM, CDR2 ANQGSEA. V lost 3 bases and J 4 bases, leaving 13 bases between the germline ends. The CDR3 runs 13 residues. As DNA, the CDR3 is TGCAGCGTTGAGTTCGGTCGGGGATACGAGCAGTACTTC. Its translation is CSVEFGRGYEQYF.

CDR3 sequence (DNA): TGTGCCAGCCTTGAATTGGGACAGGGTTATGAAAAACTGTTTTTT. Translating it yields CASLELGQGYEKLFF. The gene calls are TRBV6-1 and TRBJ1-4; 9 bases align to TRBD1. This CDR3 has 15 residues. Trimming removed 8 bases from V and 6 bases from J; junction bases left unmatched: 10. Germline-derived CDR1 and CDR2 are MNHNS and SASEGT.

The rearrangement uses TRBV4-3 and TRBJ1-6; D unclear. CDR3 length: 17 residues. V lost 0 bases and J 0 bases, leaving 9 bases between the germline ends. The germline V gene has CDR1 LGHNA and CDR2 YSLEER. CDR3 sequence reads: CASSQDAGSSYNSPLHF. The CDR3 DNA follows: TGCGCCAGCAGCCAAGATGCTGGGAGCTCCTATAATTCACCCCTCCACTTT.

Details on this clone: Distinct nucleotide sequences in the sample also encode this CDR3. The DNA of the CDR3 is TGTGCCAGCAGCTTAGGTGGTAGCGGGTCCTACAATGAGCAGTTCTTC. Translation: CASSLGGSGSYNEQFF. The chain joins TRBV7-2 to TRBJ2-1; 7 positions match TRBD2. The length of the CDR3 is 16 residues. J lost 1 base, V lost 1 base, and 4 bases had no gene match. The germline V gene has CDR1 SGHTA and CDR2 FQGNSA.

This clone was picked up a small number of times. The rearrangement links TRBV19 to TRBJ2-7, with D perhaps TRBD2 (5 bases). V gave up 4 bases and J gave up 4 bases, with 14 bases separating them. Germline-derived CDR1 and CDR2 are LNHDA and SQIVND (reference sequence). The CDR3 totals 14 residues. The CDR3 reads CASSTSGMPYEQYF. Here the CDR3 DNA reads TGTGCCAGTAGTACTTCCGGGATGCCATACGAGCAGTACTTC.

The chain carries TRBV4-3 and TRBJ2-1, with 8 nucleotides matching TRBD1. Per germline, CDR1 LGHNA and CDR2 YSLEER. V dropped 3 bases and J dropped 6; count of bases not matched to a gene: 10. The CDR3 runs to 16 residues. CDR3 residues: CASSHARTGSRNEQFF. The CDR3 coding sequence is TGCGCCAGCAGCCACGCCAGGACAGGGTCTCGCAATGAGCAGTTCTTC.